Listed below are T cell receptor beta chains from one sample, sequenced in a study of glioma-infiltrating T cells. TCRdb itself ran the multiplex PCR reads through MiXCR, one entry per CDR3 protein. The sample has fewer than 55,000 distinct CDR3 sequences, about a fifth seen once. The source material was glioma tissue, nonneoplastic brain tissue, or PBMCs (not recorded which). The receptors come from a human donor with low-grade glioma or glioblastoma, undergoing nonglioma brain surgery, or in good health (not recorded which). The CDR3 runs from the conserved cysteine through the conserved F or W. A D gene is named only where the DNA matches it firmly. Rows may omit the clone size; those that give it use once, few, many or a size class.

TRBD1	TRBJ1-2	14	many	TRBV28	CASSPPARGRGYTF	TGTGCCAGCAGCCCCCCGGCCAGGGGGCGTGGCTACACCTTC
.	TRBJ2-2	11	few	TRBV2	CASKQDGELFF	TGTGCCAGCAAGCAGGACGGGGAGCTGTTTTTT
.	TRBJ2-5	12	many	TRBV7-9	CASSRGAETQYF	TGTGCCAGCAGTCGGGGGGCAGAGACCCAGTACTTC
.	TRBJ2-1	11	many	TRBV20-1	CSAHINNEQFF	TGCAGTGCCCATATTAACAATGAGCAGTTCTTC
.	TRBJ1-2	13	few	TRBV7-9	CASSLADWGGYTF	TGTGCCAGCAGCTTAGCCGATTGGGGCGGCTACACCTTC
.	TRBJ1-2	13	medium-sized	TRBV27	CASSLTGFNGYTF	TGTGCCAGCAGCTTGACAGGTTTCAATGGCTACACCTTC
.	TRBJ1-1	15	many	TRBV19	CASSINRRLNTEAFF	TGTGCCAGTAGTATTAATCGGCGTCTGAACACTGAAGCTTTCTTT
TRBD1	TRBJ2-2	15	medium-sized	TRBV27	CASSSGQRMGGELFF	TGTGCCAGCAGCTCGGGACAGAGGATGGGCGGGGAGCTGTTTTTT
.	TRBJ2-7	17	.	TRBV12-3/TRBV12-4	CASSPAGGLKRTYEQYF	TGTGCCAGCAGTCCCGCCGGGGGCCTTAAGCGTACCTACGAGCAGTACTTC
.	TRBJ2-7	14	many	TRBV24-1	CATSDRQRLDEQYF	TGTGCCACCAGTGACCGACAGAGGCTCGACGAGCAGTACTTC
.	TRBJ2-3	14	many	TRBV2	CASKGRAGPDTQYF	TGTGCCAGCAAAGGCCGAGCGGGCCCAGATACGCAGTATTTT
.	TRBJ2-1	11	many	TRBV2	CASSDLGFEFF	TGTGCCAGCAGTGACTTGGGATTCGAGTTCTTC
.	TRBJ2-7	15	medium-sized	TRBV28	CASSSTPDSTYEQYF	TGTGCCAGCAGTTCCACCCCCGACAGCACCTACGAGCAGTACTTC
TRBD2	TRBJ2-1	16	many	TRBV6-1	CASSFILAGGRDEQFF	TGTGCCAGCAGCTTTATCCTGGCGGGGGGGCGCGATGAGCAGTTCTTC
.	TRBJ2-1	15	few	TRBV3-1	CASRQDDRRNNEQFF	TGTGCCAGCCGCCAAGATGACAGGAGGAACAATGAGCAGTTCTTC
TRBD1	TRBJ1-2	15	many	TRBV28	CASRKMGQTFRGYTF	TGTGCCAGCAGAAAAATGGGACAGACCTTCCGTGGCTACACCTTC
.	TRBJ1-1	15	many	TRBV18	CASSPRTDSNTEAFF	TGTGCCAGCTCACCTAGGACGGACTCGAACACTGAAGCTTTCTTT
.	TRBJ1-3	15	few	TRBV12-3/TRBV12-4	CASRSTGSSGNTIYF	TGTGCCAGCAGATCCACAGGAAGCTCTGGAAACACCATATATTTT
TRBD2	TRBJ2-7	15	many	TRBV7-6	CASSLSIGLADEQYF	TGTGCCAGCAGCTTATCTATCGGACTAGCAGACGAGCAGTACTTC
TRBD2	TRBJ2-7	16	many	TRBV27	CASSLSSAGLPYEQYF	TGTGCCAGCAGTTTATCCTCAGCGGGGTTACCCTACGAGCAGTACTTC
.	TRBJ2-5	15	few	TRBV7-9	CASSVTRDHQETQYF	TGTGCCAGCAGCGTTACCCGGGACCACCAAGAGACCCAGTACTTC
TRBD1	TRBJ2-1	13	many	TRBV7-3	CASSSRGQGRKFF	TGTGCCAGCAGCTCTAGGGGACAGGGTCGTAAGTTCTTC
.	TRBJ2-3	13	many	TRBV27	CASGRRGTDTQYF	TGTGCCAGCGGGAGACGGGGGACAGATACGCAGTATTTT